The rows below give T cell receptor beta chains drawn from one sample of a study of cytomegalovirus exposure and HLA in healthy donors. Sequencing used immunoSEQ multiplex PCR; TCRdb keeps in-frame clones, though not all of them. The data contain approximately 290,000 clones, 75% to 90% of them singletons. The sample comprised PBMCs. Source of these receptors: a girl aged 2 to 10 in good health and CMV-seronegative. Both conserved end residues are part of each CDR3. Fields, in order: J gene, V gene, CDR3 protein.

J: TRBJ1-1
V: TRBV29-1
CDR3: CSVDGGESPEAFF

J: TRBJ2-2
V: TRBV2
CDR3: CAPLGDTGELFF

J: TRBJ2-5
V: TRBV7-9
CDR3: CASVQGTSLTETQYF

J: TRBJ1-1
V: TRBV28
CDR3: CASSGTGYMNTEAFF

J: TRBJ1-5
V: TRBV28
CDR3: CASSSSQPQHF

J: TRBJ2-7
V: TRBV28
CDR3: CATRSPGTSGMGEQYF

J: TRBJ1-1
V: TRBV6-5
CDR3: CASSCQGQPRGGEAFF

J: TRBJ1-2
V: TRBV6-1
CDR3: CASSVRIFRQGWHGYTF

J: TRBJ1-5
V: TRBV14
CDR3: CASSQDDSQPQHF

J: TRBJ1-5
V: TRBV7-9
CDR3: CASSGPGQQTNQPQHF

J: TRBJ1-2
V: TRBV4-1
CDR3: CASSHGGGLNGYTF

J: TRBJ2-1
V: TRBV13
CDR3: CASSLDRTYNEQFF

J: TRBJ2-7
V: TRBV9
CDR3: CASSVGVPPFEQYF

J: TRBJ1-1
V: TRBV6-6
CDR3: CATDDWTENTEAFF

J: TRBJ1-2
V: TRBV27
CDR3: CASSWGGYGYTF

J: TRBJ2-2
V: TRBV4-2
CDR3: CASSQDLPPGELFF

J: TRBJ1-1
V: TRBV7-9
CDR3: CASSSDSWNTEAFF

J: TRBJ2-1
V: TRBV5-6
CDR3: CASSWGLYNEQFF

J: TRBJ2-1
V: TRBV4-1
CDR3: CASSRVVAGEGEQFF

J: TRBJ1-5
V: TRBV15
CDR3: CATSRDYEGPQHF

J: TRBJ1-5
V: TRBV19
CDR3: CASSIRGPNQPQHF

J: TRBJ2-1
V: TRBV28
CDR3: CASRKGLAELYNEQFF

J: TRBJ1-1
V: TRBV27
CDR3: CASSWGGGTEAFF

J: TRBJ2-1
V: TRBV5-1
CDR3: CASSLRGSNEQFF

J: TRBJ2-3
V: TRBV5-1
CDR3: CASSPGLAGVTHNTQYF

J: TRBJ1-5
V: TRBV19
CDR3: CASSVTGSQPQHF

J: TRBJ2-1
V: TRBV5-6
CDR3: CASSLGTSQQFF

J: TRBJ1-2
V: TRBV6-5
CDR3: CATRGIRAFYYGYTF

J: TRBJ2-7
V: TRBV28
CDR3: CASNSPGGEGTYEQYF

J: TRBJ2-3
V: TRBV7-9
CDR3: CASSLAPIADGDTQYF

J: TRBJ1-4
V: TRBV5-4
CDR3: CASSFEGDNGKLFF

J: TRBJ2-1
V: TRBV14
CDR3: CASSRTYNEQFF

J: TRBJ1-1
V: TRBV6-5
CDR3: CASSVRRDGTEAFF

J: TRBJ2-1
V: TRBV4-1
CDR3: CASSQAMLENNEQFF

J: TRBJ2-2
V: TRBV7-9
CDR3: CASSSTQAGTGELFF

J: TRBJ1-2
V: TRBV18
CDR3: CASSPAGMGGYTF

J: TRBJ1-1
V: TRBV6-5
CDR3: CASSYSGGDTEAFF

J: TRBJ1-1
V: TRBV2
CDR3: CASSEYSNTEAFF

J: TRBJ1-2
V: TRBV29-1
CDR3: CSVVPTANYGYTF

J: TRBJ2-3
V: TRBV7-6
CDR3: CASSLVSGVDTQYF

J: TRBJ2-3
V: TRBV2
CDR3: CASSVQGSTDTQYF

J: TRBJ1-3
V: TRBV21-1
CDR3: CASSATGGPLRGNTIYF

J: TRBJ2-1
V: TRBV5-1
CDR3: CASSAPAGGNYNEQFF

J: TRBJ1-5
V: TRBV29-1
CDR3: CSVGDRDRSQLF

J: TRBJ1-2
V: TRBV7-9
CDR3: CASSASHRGLYGYTF

J: TRBJ1-5
V: TRBV11-3
CDR3: CASSFAVSNQPQHF

J: TRBJ2-7
V: TRBV28
CDR3: CASSSGGLPREQYF

J: TRBJ1-2
V: TRBV2
CDR3: CASSEWPANYGYTF

J: TRBJ1-2
V: TRBV6-1
CDR3: CASSEGGNYGYTF

J: TRBJ2-3
V: TRBV28
CDR3: CASSSGTGKDTQYF

J: TRBJ2-3
V: TRBV9
CDR3: CASSNRDWFTDTQYF

J: TRBJ2-6
V: TRBV7-3
CDR3: CASSLNRVAGVDGSGANVLTF

J: TRBJ2-4
V: TRBV7-8
CDR3: CANSLVNRGYFAKNIQYF

J: TRBJ2-2
V: TRBV5-8
CDR3: CASSRTRDRANTGELFF